The 16 T cell receptor beta chains in this list originate from one sample, sequenced in a study of T cell changes during pregnancy in multiple sclerosis. Repertoires were generated with immunoSEQ multiplex PCR, while TCRdb's copy carries only in-frame clones and drops some. The sample includes 13,000 or so clones, about nine tenths of them seen just once. The sample consisted of CD8+ T cells from peripheral blood mononuclear cells, taken in the first trimester of pregnancy. All receptors derive from a female donor with multiple sclerosis, enrolled in a pregnancy study.

The V call is TRBV28, the J call TRBJ1-6, with 7 positions matching TRBD1. Germline loops: CDR1 MDHEN, CDR2 SYDVKM. J gave up 7 bases and V 5 bases, and 5 bases lay outside the gene matches. The CDR3 contains 14 residues. In nucleotides, the CDR3 is TGTGCCAGCAGTGGCGACAGGGTAAATTCACCCCTCCACTTT. Translating gives CASSGDRVNSPLHF.

V and J are TRBV13 and TRBJ2-1; 9 nucleotides align to TRBD2. The V segment lost 0 bases and the J segment 10 bases; nucleotides outside the gene matches: 10. The length of the CDR3 is 16 residues. Germline assignment: CDR1 PRHDT and CDR2 FYEKMQ (reference sequence). The CDR3 reads CASSLGGGGAFGEQFF. CDR3 bases: TGTGCCAGCAGCTTAGGTGGCGGGGGGGCCTTCGGGGAGCAGTTCTTC. Filled out from reference TRBV13 and TRBJ2-1, the complete variable domain reads AAGVIQSPRHLIKEKRETATLKCYPIPRHDTVYWYQQGPGQDPQFLISFYEKMQSDKGSIPDRFSAQQFSDYHSELNMSSLELGDSALYFCASSLGGGGAFGEQFFGPGTRLTVL.

V and J are TRBV21-1 and TRBJ1-5; the listed D gene, TRBD1, was not tested against the DNA. TRBV21-1 constitutes a pseudogene. This CDR3 region has 16 residues. The CDR3 nucleotides read TGTGCCAGCAGCAAACGGGACAGGAGGTACAATCAGCCCCAGCATTTT. Translation gives CASSKRDRRYNQPQHF.

The CDR3 spells CATSRGHGTGGYEQYF. The DNA of the CDR3 is TGTGCCACCAGCAGAGGACATGGGACAGGGGGCTACGAGCAGTACTTC. The rearrangement uses TRBV15 and TRBJ2-7, with TRBD1 matching over 11 bases. The CDR3 length is 16 residues. The J segment lost 3 bases and the V segment lost 1 base, leaving 5 bases of the junction unmatched. CDR1 and CDR2 (germline): LNHNV, YYDKDF (reference sequence).

V usage is TRBV6-4 and J usage is TRBJ2-1, with TRBD2 matching 10 bases. Trimming removed 2 bases from V and 6 bases from J; junction bases left unmatched: 4. Germline V gene data show CDR1 as MRHNA and CDR2 as SNTAGT. CDR3 length: 15 amino acids. Here the CDR3 DNA reads TGTGCCAGCAGTGACAAAGCGGGGGGGATCAATGAGCAGTTCTTC. It encodes CASSDKAGGINEQFF.

This chain uses TRBV5-5 with TRBJ1-6, with D unresolved. Germline V gene data show CDR1 as SGHKS and CDR2 as YYEKEE (reference sequence). This CDR3 has 14 amino acids. Trimming stripped 0 bases from V and 10 bases from J, with 11 bases between. The CDR3, as DNA: TGTGCCAGCAGCTTGGTCGGAAGGAGGTCACCCCTCCACTTT. This encodes CASSLVGRRSPLHF.

This clone showed up just once. For the CDR3, the DNA is TGCGCCAGCAGCTTCGGGGTCGGCTCCTACAATGAGCAGTTCTTC. As protein: CASSFGVGSYNEQFF. V gene TRBV5-1 combines with J gene TRBJ2-1; a weak D match, TRBD2 (5 bases). Germline values: CDR1 SGHRS, CDR2 YFSETQ. Trimming took 2 bases from V and 0 from J, leaving 9 bases between them. The CDR3 sequence is 15 residues long.

J is TRBJ1-1 and V is TRBV7-3, with no clear D. CDR3 length equals 13 residues. CDR1 SGHTA and CDR2 FQGTGA come from the germline V gene. V dropped 3 bases and J dropped 0 bases, with 5 bases sitting between them. CDR3 sequence (DNA): TGTGCCAGCAGCTTGACATTGAACACTGAAGCTTTCTTT. It yields the protein CASSLTLNTEAFF.

The chain carries TRBV7-6 and TRBJ1-1; D not certain. V was pared by 1 base and J by 4 bases, with 10 bases between. Germline CDR1 is SGHVS and CDR2 is FNYEAQ. The CDR3 is made up of 14 amino acids. DNA of the CDR3: TGTGCCAGCAGCTTAGAAATAAGAGGCACTGAAGCTTTCTTT. This encodes CASSLEIRGTEAFF. The full variable domain, its missing parts supplied by reference TRBV7-6 and TRBJ1-1, is GAGVSQSPRYKVTKRGQDVALRCDPISGHVSLYWYRQALGQGPEFLTYFNYEAQQDKSGLPNDRFSAERPEGSISTLTIQRTEQRDSAMYRCASSLEIRGTEAFFGQGTRLTVV.

The J gene is TRBJ2-7, the V gene TRBV7-9, with D possibly TRBD1 on 6 matching bases. Germline V gives CDR1 SEHNR, CDR2 FQNEAQ (reference sequence). Trimming removed 1 base from V and 3 bases from J, with 13 bases in between. The CDR3 runs 15 residues. The CDR3 sequence: CASSLVGDTDYEQYF. The CDR3 bases are TGTGCCAGCAGCTTAGTTGGGGACACCGACTACGAGCAGTACTTC.

This chain links TRBV13 with TRBJ1-1; D unresolved. With 6 bases removed from V and 2 bases from J, the gap between germline ends came to 7 bases. This CDR3 comprises 12 residues. Germline V gene data show CDR1 as PRHDT and CDR2 as FYEKMQ (reference sequence). The CDR3 spells CASSNRNTEAFF. The CDR3 nucleotides read TGTGCCAGCAGTAATCGTAACACTGAAGCTTTCTTT.

The gene calls are TRBV6-6 and TRBJ2-7; TRBD1 matches at 9 bases. With V trimmed by 0 bases and J by 3 bases, 6 bases remained unmatched. Looked up from germline, CDR1 is MNHNY and CDR2 is SVGAGI (reference sequence). The CDR3 has 16 amino acids. Here the CDR3 DNA reads TGTGCCAGCAGTTACTCTACCCCGACAGGGGGCTACGAGCAGTACTTC. This translates into CASSYSTPTGGYEQYF.

In this sample, this clone turned up once. This chain links TRBV13 with TRBJ1-1, with TRBD1 as a possible D gene (6 bases). CDR1 PRHDT and CDR2 FYEKMQ come from the germline V gene (reference sequence). The V and J ends lost 5 bases and 1 base respectively, with 14 bases between them. CDR3 length: 15 residues. CDR3 region: CASSPPPTGNTEAFF. As DNA, the CDR3 is TGTGCCAGCAGCCCTCCTCCGACAGGGAACACTGAAGCTTTCTTT.

The rearrangement links TRBV16 to TRBJ2-2, with 8 bases that match TRBD1. Germline V gene lookup returns CDR1 KGHSY and CDR2 FQNENV. With 0 bases clipped from V and 8 bases from J, the junction kept 8 bases outside the gene matches. This CDR3 is built from 16 residues. The CDR3 protein is CASSQSGTGPYGELFF. CDR3 DNA sequence: TGTGCCAGCAGCCAATCGGGGACAGGACCATATGGGGAGCTGTTTTTT.

V usage is TRBV28 and J usage is TRBJ1-2; TRBD1 matches 8 bases. The V segment lost 6 bases and the J segment 2 bases; nucleotides outside the gene matches: 14. Germline V gives CDR1 MDHEN, CDR2 SYDVKM. The CDR3 has 17 amino acids. The CDR3 bases are TGTGCCAGCAGCCTATACCGGACAGGGAAAGTCAACTATGGCTACACCTTC. This sequence encodes CASSLYRTGKVNYGYTF.

The J gene is TRBJ2-7, the V gene TRBV15; possible D gene TRBD2, 6 bases. Germline V gives CDR1 LNHNV, CDR2 YYDKDF (reference sequence). V lost 0 bases and J 4 bases, leaving 13 bases between the germline ends. This CDR3 contains 15 residues. In DNA form, the CDR3 reads TGTGCCACCAGCAGAGAGCGGGGTGGACTATACGAGCAGTACTTC. This gives the protein CATSRERGGLYEQYF.